This T cell receptor (beta chain) stems from a study of T cell responses to AZD1222 COVID-19 vaccine. Regarding the study as a whole: Nearly half of spike-specific TCRs reportedly target variant regions that are unmutated in the B.1.351 and B.1.1.7 variants.

Trimming left V 3 bases short and J 7 bases short, with 18 bases between. The CDR3 has 17 residues. Germline loops: CDR1 KGHDR, CDR2 SFDVKD. Profiling relied on immunoSEQ multiplex PCR, and the TCRdb table lists in-frame clones only, not all of them. Counted here are just over 15,000 clones, 88% occurring once; the ten biggest clones make up 2.9%. Remarks on this clone: Antigen specificity is unknown.

The TCR was taken from an adult who received the AZD1222 COVID-19 vaccine. The gene calls are TRBV24-1 and TRBJ1-6; unclear D gene. The source material was peripheral blood, sampled 28 days after the second AZD1222 dose. CDR3 nucleotides: TGTGCCACCAGTGATGACACCATGGTTAACGGGAATTCACCCCTCCACTTT. Translation gives CATSDDTMVNGNSPLHF.